One and the same sample provided the 23 T cell receptor beta chains below, sequenced in a study of T cell responses to AZD1222 COVID-19 vaccine. Assay: immunoSEQ multiplex PCR; the TCRdb copy retains only in-frame clones and omits some. Among roughly 200,000 clones, about 94% were seen once, and the ten largest hold around 1.7%. The sequences come from peripheral blood, collected 28 days after the second dose of the MenACWY control vaccine. These receptors originate from an adult who received the MenACWY meningococcal vaccine as a control.

This rearrangement joins TRBV5-1 to TRBJ2-7; TRBD1 might be the D (5 bases). The V gene's germline CDR1 is SGHRS and CDR2 YFSETQ. The CDR3 runs to 15 residues. The V end was cut by 2 bases, the J end by 0 bases, with 12 bases between. CDR3: CASSLQEHSSYEQYF. CDR3 sequence (DNA): TGCGCCAGCAGCTTACAGGAACATAGCTCCTACGAGCAGTACTTC.

The chain recombines TRBV5-8 with TRBJ2-4, with D uncertain. The CDR3 contains 16 residues. V shed 2 bases and J shed 1 base, with 13 bases lying between them. The germline V gene has CDR1 SGHTS and CDR2 YDEGEE. CDR3 residues: CASSFGAIGAKNIQYF. DNA for the CDR3: TGTGCCAGCAGCTTTGGCGCCATTGGGGCCAAAAACATTCAGTACTTC.

The V call is TRBV6-2 or TRBV6-3, the J call TRBJ2-7, with D perhaps TRBD1 (5 bases). Germline V gene lookup returns CDR1 MNHEY and CDR2 SVGEGT. Trimming stripped 2 bases from V and 3 bases from J, with 11 bases between. The CDR3 contains 14 residues. CDR3 DNA sequence: TGTGCCAGCAGTTACAGCAGGGTGGTCTACGAGCAGTACTTC. Protein product: CASSYSRVVYEQYF.

The rearrangement uses TRBV10-3 and TRBJ2-7; tentative D call: TRBD1 (5 bases). The CDR3 consists of 15 residues. Trimming removed 8 bases from V and 6 bases from J, with 23 bases in between. Germline lookup yields CDR1 ENHRY and CDR2 SYGVKD. The CDR3 sequence is CAIPKGLRWACEQYF. The CDR3 nucleotides read TGTGCCATCCCTAAGGGGCTCCGCTGGGCTTGCGAGCAGTACTTC.

The chain is built from TRBV2 and TRBJ2-5; D possibly uses TRBD1 or TRBD2 (5 bases each). CDR3 length: 14 residues. With 3 bases removed from V and 5 bases from J, the gap between germline ends came to 13 bases. The germline V gene encodes CDR1 SNHLY and CDR2 FYNNEI. CDR3: CASSELGATETQYF. The CDR3 DNA sequence: TGTGCCAGCAGTGAGCTCGGGGCCACGGAGACCCAGTACTTC. Filled out from reference TRBV2 and TRBJ2-5, the complete variable domain reads EPEVTQTPSHQVTQMGQEVILRCVPISNHLYFYWYRQILGQKVEFLVSFYNNEISEKSEIFDDQFSVERPDGSNFTLKIRSTKLEDSAMYFCASSELGATETQYFGPGTRLLVL.

This chain links TRBV23-1 with TRBJ1-2; maybe TRBD1 (5 bases). TRBV23-1 has ORF status, its function being uncertain. V dropped 0 bases and J dropped 3 bases, with 17 bases sitting between them. The CDR3 extends over 17 amino acids. CDR3: CASSQSGGECDDYGYTF. Written as DNA, the CDR3 is TGCGCCAGCAGTCAATCGGGAGGGGAATGTGATGACTATGGCTACACCTTC.

The chain employs TRBV7-2 and TRBJ1-2; D is unresolved. Between the trimmed V and J ends, which lost 1 base and 5 bases, there was a span of 8 bases. Germline V gene lookup returns CDR1 SGHTA and CDR2 FQGNSA. The CDR3 has 13 amino acids. The CDR3 loop is CASSLGQEYGYTF. The CDR3 bases are TGTGCCAGCAGCTTAGGCCAGGAGTATGGCTACACCTTC.

This chain uses TRBV7-2 with TRBJ2-3; possibly TRBD1 for D (5 bases). CDR1 is SGHTA and CDR2 is FQGNSA in the germline V gene. Trimming removed 6 bases at V and 4 bases at J, with 14 bases between. The CDR3 spans 14 residues. The CDR3 spells CASSPGQGADTQYF. The CDR3 DNA reads as TGTGCCAGCAGTCCAGGGCAGGGTGCAGATACGCAGTATTTT.

V usage is TRBV28 and J usage is TRBJ2-5, with D perhaps matching TRBD2 (7 bases). Germline-derived CDR1 and CDR2 are MDHEN and SYDVKM. This CDR3 is 15 amino acids long. Trimming shortened V by 3 bases and J by 3 bases, and 14 bases separated the two germline ends. CDR3 in DNA: TGTGCCAGCAGTTTGGTGGGGGGGCCAAAAGAGACCCAGTACTTC. Amino acid sequence: CASSLVGGPKETQYF.

The gene calls are TRBV19 and TRBJ1-4, with 7 nucleotides matching TRBD1. Germline V lookup: CDR1 LNHDA, CDR2 SQIVND (reference sequence). This CDR3 is built from 16 residues. V gave up 5 bases and J gave up 3 bases; unmatched junction bases: 9. In DNA, the CDR3 is TGTGCCAGTAGTCCTGAGGGGGCGCGGCCTAATGAAAAACTGTTTTTT. Residues: CASSPEGARPNEKLFF.

The chain recombines TRBV4-3 with TRBJ2-7; D is ambiguous. V lost 0 bases, J lost 4 bases, and 10 bases lay in between. The CDR3 sequence is 14 residues long. The germline V gene encodes CDR1 LGHNA and CDR2 YSLEER. The CDR3 loop reads CASSQDSDGYEQYF. The CDR3 DNA sequence: TGCGCCAGCAGCCAAGATTCGGACGGGTACGAGCAGTACTTC.

Concerning this clone: An end of the junction does not agree with germline; a read error may underlie this. CDR3 amino acids: CASSSSWGGEQFF. Here the CDR3 DNA reads TGTGCTAGCAGCTCCAGCTGGGGGGGTGAGCAGTTCTTC. The genes are TRBV7-7 and TRBJ2-1; 7 bases match TRBD2. Germline lookup yields CDR1 SSHAT and CDR2 FNYEAQ (reference sequence). The CDR3 extends over 13 amino acids.

This clone was observed a single time. The chain uses TRBV10-1 and TRBJ1-1; 7 nucleotides line up with TRBD1. V gave up 6 bases and J gave up 4 bases; unmatched junction bases: 20. The CDR3 runs to 18 residues. CDR1 is WNHNN, CDR2 SYGVQD, per germline (reference sequence). The CDR3 loop is CASSQDRTGAQSSTEAFF. In nucleotides, the CDR3 is TGCGCCAGCAGCCAAGATAGGACAGGCGCTCAATCTAGCACTGAAGCTTTCTTT.

The V call is TRBV30, the J call TRBJ2-4; perhaps TRBD2 as D (5 bases). CDR3 length equals 14 residues. V was clipped by 0 bases and J by 0 bases, with 6 bases between them. CDR1 and CDR2 (germline): GTSNPN, SVGIG (reference sequence). CDR3 DNA: TGTGCCTGGAGTGTTCGGGGAGCCAAAAACATTCAGTACTTC. This sequence encodes CAWSVRGAKNIQYF.

The chain is built from TRBV7-2 and TRBJ1-2; no definite D call. The germline V gene has CDR1 SGHTA and CDR2 FQGNSA. With 1 base removed from V and 0 bases from J, the gap between germline ends came to 6 bases. This CDR3 comprises 14 residues. In DNA, the CDR3 is TGTGCCAGCAGCTTAGAGCCTGCTAACTATGGCTACACCTTC. This sequence encodes CASSLEPANYGYTF.

The count of this clone is one. This rearrangement joins TRBV6-5 to TRBJ2-7; 12 positions agree with TRBD1. This CDR3 comprises 15 residues. The V segment lost 4 bases and the J segment 4 bases; nucleotides outside the gene matches: 5. The germline CDR1 and CDR2 sequences are MNHEY and SVGAGI. CDR3 sequence reads: CASSSRDRGPYEQYF. CDR3 nucleotide sequence: TGTGCCAGCAGTTCCCGGGACAGGGGGCCTTACGAGCAGTACTTC.

The chain combines TRBV6-1 with TRBJ1-3; no clear D gene. This CDR3 is 14 amino acids long. Germline lookup yields CDR1 MNHNS and CDR2 SASEGT. V dropped 2 bases and J dropped 2 bases, with 7 bases sitting between them. CDR3 protein: CASSERPAGNTIYF. CDR3 in DNA: TGTGCCAGCAGTGAACGGCCAGCTGGAAACACCATATATTTT.

The chain carries TRBV28 and TRBJ1-2, with D perhaps matching TRBD1 (5 bases). Germline V gene data show CDR1 as MDHEN and CDR2 as SYDVKM. The CDR3 totals 15 residues. V shed 4 bases and J shed 6 bases, with 18 bases lying between them. CDR3 sequence reads: CASSSPGAGFDGYTF. In DNA form, the CDR3 reads TGTGCCAGCAGTTCCCCCGGGGCAGGGTTTGATGGCTACACCTTC.

In its sample, this clone was seen a few times. The chain recombines TRBV10-3 with TRBJ1-2, with D tentatively TRBD1 (5 bases). Germline values: CDR1 ENHRY, CDR2 SYGVKD. The CDR3 contains 17 residues. V lost 0 bases, J lost 1 base, and 15 bases lay in between. Here the CDR3 reads CAISESVGTKGNYGYTF. The CDR3 region has the DNA TGTGCCATCAGTGAGTCGGTTGGGACCAAGGGTAACTATGGCTACACCTTC.

This clone occurred once. The genes are TRBV15 and TRBJ1-5; perhaps TRBD1 as D (6 bases). V lost 6 bases to trimming and J lost 1 base, with 16 bases between them. In germline, CDR1 is LNHNV, CDR2 YYDKDF (reference sequence). This CDR3 is built from 16 residues. The CDR3 region has the DNA TGTGCCACCAGAGGGGGGAGGGAAACAAGCAATCAGCCCCAGCATTTT. Encoded protein: CATRGGRETSNQPQHF. Complete variable domain (other parts from reference TRBV15 and TRBJ1-5): DAMVIQNPRYQVTQFGKPVTLSCSQTLNHNVMYWYQQKSSQAPKLLFHYYDKDFNNEADTPDNFQSRRPNTSFCFLDIRSPGLGDTAMYLCATRGGRETSNQPQHFGDGTRLSIL.

V and J are TRBV27 and TRBJ2-7; the match to TRBD2 covers 12 bases. The germline V gene encodes CDR1 MNHEY and CDR2 SMNVEV (reference sequence). Trimming took 5 bases from V and 5 from J; bases not matched to a gene: 13. This CDR3 is 17 amino acids long. The DNA for the CDR3 is TGTGCCAGCAGTCCCCTCCGGACTAGCGGGACGGGGAACGAGCAGTACTTC. It encodes CASSPLRTSGTGNEQYF.

This chain joins TRBV5-6 and TRBJ2-3; D is perhaps TRBD2 (6 bases). Per the germline V gene, CDR1 is SGHDT and CDR2 is YYEEEE. V was trimmed by 1 base and J by 4 bases, leaving 16 bases between them. CDR3 size: 16 residues. The CDR3 nucleotides are TGTGCCAGCAGCTTGCTGGGGGGAGGTATGTCAGATACGCAGTATTTT. Encoded protein: CASSLLGGGMSDTQYF.

The chain has TRBV13 and TRBJ2-3, with 10 bases identical to TRBD1. The V gene's germline CDR1 is PRHDT and CDR2 FYEKMQ (reference sequence). The CDR3 is 17 amino acids. Trimming cost V 4 bases and J 4 bases; bases outside gene matches: 11. The CDR3 bases are TGTGCCAGCAGCTCAACAGACAGGGGGCGCAGGGCAGATACGCAGTATTTT. Protein product: CASSSTDRGRRADTQYF.